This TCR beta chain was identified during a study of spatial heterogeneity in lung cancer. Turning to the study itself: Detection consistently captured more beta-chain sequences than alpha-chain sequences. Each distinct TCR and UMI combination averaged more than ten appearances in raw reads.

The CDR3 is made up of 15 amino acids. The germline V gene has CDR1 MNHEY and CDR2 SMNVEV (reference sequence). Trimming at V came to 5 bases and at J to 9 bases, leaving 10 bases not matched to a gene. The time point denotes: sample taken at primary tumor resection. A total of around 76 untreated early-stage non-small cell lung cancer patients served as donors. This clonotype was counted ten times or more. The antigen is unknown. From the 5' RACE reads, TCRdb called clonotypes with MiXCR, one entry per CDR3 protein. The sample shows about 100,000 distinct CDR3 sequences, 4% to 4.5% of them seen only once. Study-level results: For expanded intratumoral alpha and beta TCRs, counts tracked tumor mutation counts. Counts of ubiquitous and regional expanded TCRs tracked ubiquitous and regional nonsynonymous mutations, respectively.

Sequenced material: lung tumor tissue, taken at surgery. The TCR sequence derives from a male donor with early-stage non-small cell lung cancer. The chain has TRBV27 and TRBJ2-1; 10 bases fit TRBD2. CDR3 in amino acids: CASSERLAGVGEQFF. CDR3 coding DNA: TGTGCCAGCAGTGAGAGGCTAGCGGGAGTAGGTGAGCAGTTCTTC.